This T cell receptor beta chain was documented in a study of T cells after somatic rescue of genetic block. Profiled with immunoSEQ multiplex PCR; TCRdb holds only in-frame clones, not every one. This sample yields around 57,000 clones, of which around 96% are seen a single time; more than 0.075% belongs to the top ten. This clone has just one count. This CDR3 has 15 amino acids. Germline trimming cut 4 bases from V and 4 bases from J; bases unmatched to any gene: 5. Germline loops: CDR1 ENHRY, CDR2 SYGVKD. The V call is TRBV10-3, the J call TRBJ1-5; 9 nucleotides align to TRBD1. Sequencing input: peripheral blood mononuclear cells (PBMCs). The sequence came from a child under two years old. DNA of the CDR3: TGTGCCATCAGTGGAACAGGGGGCCCGAATCAGCCCCAGCATTTT. Protein: CAISGTGGPNQPQHF.